The next 32 T cell receptor beta chains were all read from a single sample in a study of PD-1 blockade in mismatch repair-deficient tumors (dated by TCRdb to the late 2010s). Receptors were amplified or captured by the immunoSEQ multiplex PCR assay. The table comes from immuneACCESS by way of TCRdb, which keeps in-frame sequences with V and J called. Part of the clones is missing from these tables; in studies checked, under half for an unresolved V gene and the rest for unknown reasons. The sample table contains 35,000 to 40,000 clones; only one count was recorded for 70% to 80% of them. The ten largest clones add up to approximately 24% of the sample. Specimen: peripheral blood, collected 4 weeks after starting pembrolizumab. These receptors came from an adult with mismatch repair-deficient cancer.

The chain combines TRBV7-6 with TRBJ2-7; 8 nucleotides line up with TRBD2. V was clipped by 1 base and J by 6 bases; unmatched bases: 8. This CDR3 is built from 15 residues. Germline values: CDR1 SGHVS, CDR2 FNYEAQ. Here the CDR3 DNA reads TGTGCCAGCAGCTTAGAAACTGGACTAGCACGCGAGCAGTACTTC. As protein: CASSLETGLAREQYF.

The V and J genes are TRBV5-4 and TRBJ2-7; D is possibly TRBD1 or TRBD2 (5 bases each). CDR1 is SGHNT, CDR2 YYREEE, per germline (reference sequence). The CDR3 covers 15 residues. V was clipped by 3 bases and J by 1 base, with 14 bases between them. The CDR3 DNA is TGTGCCAGCAGCTCCGGGACGGACCTATCCTACGAGCAGTACTTC. This encodes CASSSGTDLSYEQYF.

Comments on this clone: This CDR3 is also generated by other DNA sequences in the sample. The rearrangement links TRBV7-2 to TRBJ2-5, with TRBD2 matching over 7 bases. Germline V gives CDR1 SGHTA, CDR2 FQGNSA. V was pared by 0 bases and J by 5 bases, with 0 bases of the junction left unmatched. The CDR3 spans 13 residues. CDR3: CASSLARGETQYF. The CDR3 DNA sequence: TGTGCCAGCAGCTTAGCGCGGGGGGAGACCCAGTACTTC.

The gene calls are TRBV7-9 and TRBJ2-7; 10 nucleotides agree with TRBD1. The germline V gene has CDR1 SEHNR and CDR2 FQNEAQ (reference sequence). Trimming took 5 bases from V and 0 from J; bases not matched to a gene: 10. The CDR3 covers 17 residues. In nucleotides, the CDR3 is TGTGCCAGCAGCAATAGACAGGGGGCAGTTCACTCCTACGAGCAGTACTTC. This codes for CASSNRQGAVHSYEQYF. Together with reference TRBV7-9 and TRBJ2-7, the CDR3 gives the full variable domain: DTGVSQNPRHKITKRGQNVTFRCDPISEHNRLYWYRQTLGQGPEFLTYFQNEAQLEKSRLLSDRFSAERPKGSFSTLEIQRTEQGDSAMYLCASSNRQGAVHSYEQYFGPGTRLTVT.

The V call is TRBV11-3, the J call TRBJ2-1, with TRBD1 identical over 7 bases. This CDR3 has 15 residues. The V gene end was trimmed by 4 bases and the J gene end by 4 bases; junction bases not matched to a gene: 7. The germline V gene has CDR1 SGHNT and CDR2 YENEEA. The CDR3 DNA reads as TGTGCCAGCAGCTCACAGGGGACCTTTTACAATGAGCAGTTCTTC. Translated: CASSSQGTFYNEQFF.

The rearrangement links TRBV6-7 to TRBJ2-1; possibly TRBD2 for D (6 bases). TRBV6-7 is placed among ORFs of uncertain function. V lost 8 bases and J 4 bases, leaving 9 bases between the germline ends. The CDR3 contains 12 residues. CDR3 DNA sequence: TGTGCCAGCCTTCGGGGGTACAATGAGCAGTTCTTC. This codes for CASLRGYNEQFF.

The chain combines TRBV27 with TRBJ2-6; TRBD1 aligns across 8 bases. With V trimmed by 4 bases and J by 0 bases, 2 bases remained unmatched. Germline V CDR1 and CDR2: MNHEY, SMNVEV (reference sequence). The CDR3 runs 16 residues. In nucleotides, the CDR3 is TGTGCCAGCAGTTCAACAGGGGGCTCTGGGGCCAACGTCCTGACTTTC. Translation gives CASSSTGGSGANVLTF.

The rearrangement uses TRBV27 and TRBJ2-6; 10 bases line up with TRBD1. Germline CDR1 and CDR2: MNHEY and SMNVEV (reference sequence). The CDR3 is made up of 17 amino acids. Losses at the gene ends were 8 bases for V and 3 bases for J; bases not matched to a gene: 10. Here the CDR3 reads CASSPGQGSLGANVLTF. DNA of the CDR3: TGTGCCAGCTCCCCGGGACAGGGGAGCCTTGGGGCCAACGTCCTGACTTTC.

The chain recombines TRBV5-6 with TRBJ2-7, with 7 positions matching TRBD1. The CDR3 is made up of 15 amino acids. V lost 3 bases to trimming and J lost 0 bases; unmatched junction nucleotides: 6. Germline values: CDR1 SGHDT, CDR2 YYEEEE. CDR3 coding DNA: TGTGCCAGCAGCTCCAGGGGGTCCCTCTCCTACGAGCAGTACTTC. This encodes CASSSRGSLSYEQYF. Filled out from reference TRBV5-6 and TRBJ2-7, the complete variable domain reads DAGVTQSPTHLIKTRGQQVTLRCSPKSGHDTVSWYQQALGQGPQFIFQYYEEEERQRGNFPDRFSGHQFPNYSSELNVNALLLGDSALYLCASSSRGSLSYEQYFGPGTRLTVT.

This chain joins TRBV5-1 and TRBJ1-1, with no clear D. The CDR3 runs 13 residues. The V end was cut by 0 bases, the J end by 4 bases, with 7 bases between. Germline-derived CDR1 and CDR2 are SGHRS and YFSETQ. The CDR3 region is CASSLGQITEAFF. The CDR3 DNA follows: TGCGCCAGCAGCTTGGGTCAGATCACTGAAGCTTTCTTT.

The V and J genes are TRBV4-1 and TRBJ2-1; 9 bases fit TRBD1. The CDR3 has 16 residues. The V gene's germline CDR1 is MGHRA and CDR2 YSYEKL. V was pared by 4 bases and J by 1 base, with 5 bases of the junction left unmatched. CDR3 amino acids: CASSRGTGRSYNEQFF. DNA for the CDR3: TGCGCCAGCAGCCGGGGGACAGGGAGGTCCTACAATGAGCAGTTCTTC.

This sequence joins TRBV30 and TRBJ1-2, with 7 bases identical to TRBD1. Losses at the gene ends were 3 bases for V and 6 bases for J; bases not matched to a gene: 7. Germline V gene data show CDR1 as GTSNPN and CDR2 as SVGIG (reference sequence). This CDR3 contains 13 residues. For the CDR3, the DNA is TGTGCCTGGAGGAACAGGGGCTCGGATGGCTACACCTTC. Its translation: CAWRNRGSDGYTF. The full variable domain, with the rest looked up from reference TRBV30 and TRBJ1-2, is SQTIHQWPATLVQPVGSPLSLECTVEGTSNPNLYWYRQAAGRGLQLLFYSVGIGQISSEVPQNLSASRPQDRQFILSSKKLLLSDSGFYLCAWRNRGSDGYTFGSGTRLTVV.

This clone was recorded a few times. Other DNA sequences in the same sample also yield this CDR3. The rearrangement uses TRBV9 and TRBJ2-1; a possible D gene is TRBD1 (5 bases). Trimming removed 2 bases at V and 5 bases at J, with 11 bases between. The germline CDR1 and CDR2 sequences are SGDLS and YYNGEE. This CDR3 contains 14 residues. Written as DNA, the CDR3 is TGTGCCAGCAGCGTGGGGCAGATTGACAATGAGCAGTTCTTC. Encoded protein: CASSVGQIDNEQFF.

This rearrangement joins TRBV29-1 to TRBJ2-3; D might be TRBD2 (5 bases). The CDR3 covers 14 residues. V gave up 5 bases and J gave up 6 bases, with 18 bases separating them. Germline CDR1 SQVTM, CDR2 ANQGSEA. The CDR3 sequence: CSVNFPERGDTQYF. The CDR3 DNA sequence: TGCAGCGTTAATTTCCCGGAGCGCGGGGATACGCAGTATTTT.

In this sample, this clone turned up a few times. The chain carries TRBV27 and TRBJ2-2; D may be TRBD2 (6 bases). Germline V lookup: CDR1 MNHEY, CDR2 SMNVEV (reference sequence). With 5 bases removed from V and 6 bases from J, the gap between germline ends came to 13 bases. This CDR3 is built from 14 residues. The chain's CDR3 is CASSVSGLAGELFF. In nucleotides, the CDR3 is TGTGCCAGCAGTGTCAGCGGGTTAGCCGGGGAGCTGTTTTTT.

The chain carries TRBV18 and TRBJ2-1; 9 positions agree with TRBD2. J gave up 4 bases and V 2 bases, and 6 bases lay outside the gene matches. Germline CDR1 and CDR2: KGHSH and LQKENI. The CDR3 has 16 amino acids. CDR3 bases: TGTGCCAGCTCACCAGCCACTAGCGGGCTTTACAATGAGCAGTTCTTC. Its translation: CASSPATSGLYNEQFF.

V and J are TRBV19 and TRBJ1-1, with D perhaps TRBD1 (5 bases). The V end was cut by 0 bases, the J end by 0 bases, with 20 bases between. There are 19 residues in the CDR3. Germline V gene sequence: CDR1 LNHDA, CDR2 SQIVND (reference sequence). CDR3 loop: CASSIDLWGSEGMNTEAFF. CDR3 DNA: TGTGCCAGTAGTATAGATCTATGGGGCTCTGAGGGAATGAACACTGAAGCTTTCTTT.

The V call is TRBV25-1, the J call TRBJ2-5; possible D gene TRBD1, 6 bases. The V end lost 11 bases, the J end lost 4 bases, and 20 bases lay between the germline ends. CDR1 and CDR2 (germline): MGHDK, SYGVNS. This CDR3 comprises 14 residues. The CDR3 DNA reads as TGTGCCGCTTCTTCACAGGGTAGAACAGAGACCCAGTACTTC. Translating gives CAASSQGRTETQYF.

The chain joins TRBV19 to TRBJ2-5, with D possibly matching TRBD2 (6 bases). Germline V CDR1 and CDR2: LNHDA, SQIVND (reference sequence). V lost 5 bases to trimming and J lost 1 base, with 8 bases between them. The CDR3 is 13 residues long. The DNA for the CDR3 is TGTGCCAGTAGTCTCGGGGGCCAAGAGACCCAGTACTTC. As protein: CASSLGGQETQYF.

This clone was recorded once. The chain employs TRBV11-2 and TRBJ2-2; TRBD1 matches at 8 bases. Germline CDR1 and CDR2: SGHAT and FQNNGV. V was clipped by 4 bases and J by 0 bases; unmatched bases: 1. The CDR3 contains 15 residues. Here the CDR3 reads CASSWDRTNTGELFF. The CDR3 nucleotides read TGTGCCAGCAGCTGGGACAGGACGAACACCGGGGAGCTGTTTTTT.

This chain connects TRBV2 to TRBJ2-3; a possible D gene is TRBD2 (5 bases). The CDR3 length is 13 residues. V dropped 11 bases and J dropped 0 bases, with 12 bases sitting between them. Germline V gene sequence: CDR1 SNHLY, CDR2 FYNNEI. The CDR3 DNA reads as TGTGCCCTAAACCGGGGTAGCACAGATACGCAGTATTTT. Translation gives CALNRGSTDTQYF.

The chain recombines TRBV5-4 with TRBJ2-1; 10 nucleotides match TRBD2. Germline V CDR1 and CDR2: SGHNT, YYREEE (reference sequence). The CDR3 totals 16 residues. After removal of 3 bases from V and 4 bases from J, the junction contained 7 bases not matched to a gene. This chain's CDR3 is CASSSRTSGLYNEQFF. Written as DNA, the CDR3 is TGTGCCAGCAGCTCCCGGACTAGCGGATTATACAATGAGCAGTTCTTC.

V usage is TRBV13 and J usage is TRBJ2-3, with D perhaps TRBD1 or TRBD2 (6 bases each). V was cut by 5 bases and J by 15 bases, with 21 bases left in between. The CDR3 sequence is 13 residues long. Germline-derived CDR1 and CDR2 are PRHDT and FYEKMQ (reference sequence). CDR3 loop: CASSRDLGGWRYF. In DNA form, the CDR3 reads TGTGCCAGCAGCCGAGACTTGGGGGGCTGGCGATATTTT. The complete variable domain, with remaining parts taken from reference TRBV13 and TRBJ2-3, reads AAGVIQSPRHLIKEKRETATLKCYPIPRHDTVYWYQQGPGQDPQFLISFYEKMQSDKGSIPDRFSAQQFSDYHSELNMSSLELGDSALYFCASSRDLGGWRYFGPGTRLTVL.

In its sample, this clone was seen a few times. The CDR3 region is CASSRSGTGTGELFF. CDR3 nucleotide sequence: TGCGCCAGCAGCCGATCCGGGACAGGGACCGGGGAGCTGTTTTTT. The V and J genes are TRBV5-1 and TRBJ2-2; 9 positions agree with TRBD1. J lost 5 bases, V lost 4 bases, and 6 bases had no gene match. The germline gives CDR1 SGHRS, CDR2 YFSETQ. The length of the CDR3 is 15 residues.

This rearrangement joins TRBV7-9 to TRBJ2-5; 8 bases match TRBD1. V lost 7 bases and J lost 4; bases outside the gene matches: 5. CDR3 length equals 13 residues. Germline lookup yields CDR1 SEHNR and CDR2 FQNEAQ (reference sequence). Here the CDR3 reads CASTQDRAETQYF. The DNA of the CDR3 is TGTGCCAGCACCCAGGACAGGGCAGAGACCCAGTACTTC. The whole variable domain, filled in from reference TRBV7-9 and TRBJ2-5, reads DTGVSQNPRHKITKRGQNVTFRCDPISEHNRLYWYRQTLGQGPEFLTYFQNEAQLEKSRLLSDRFSAERPKGSFSTLEIQRTEQGDSAMYLCASTQDRAETQYFGPGTRLLVL.

The chain combines TRBV4-2 with TRBJ2-3; TRBD1 might be the D (5 bases). The CDR3 extends over 17 amino acids. Germline CDR1 and CDR2: LGHNA and YNFKEQ. V lost 0 bases, J lost 2 bases, and 15 bases lay in between. The CDR3 DNA sequence: TGTGCCAGCAGCCAAGATGCCCAGGGATCGGTCACAGATACGCAGTATTTT. Translation: CASSQDAQGSVTDTQYF.

CDR3 coding DNA: TGTGCCAGCAGCTTAGGTGGTGGCTCCGGGACAGGGGGCTCTGGGGCCAACGTCCTGACTTTC. It translates to CASSLGGGSGTGGSGANVLTF. The chain employs TRBV7-3 and TRBJ2-6; 11 bases match TRBD1. This CDR3 has 21 amino acids. The V gene's germline CDR1 is SGHTA and CDR2 FQGTGA. Trimming took 2 bases from V and 0 from J; bases not matched to a gene: 12. The entire variable domain, with the rest obtained from reference TRBV7-3 and TRBJ2-6, is as follows: GAGVSQTPSNKVTEKGKYVELRCDPISGHTALYWYRQSLGQGPEFLIYFQGTGAADDSGLPNDRFFAVRPEGSVSTLKIQRTERGDSAVYLCASSLGGGSGTGGSGANVLTFGAGSRLTVL.

The gene calls are TRBV19 and TRBJ2-2, with TRBD2 matching 11 bases. After removal of 6 bases from V and 1 base from J, the junction contained 10 bases not matched to a gene. The germline CDR1 and CDR2 sequences are LNHDA and SQIVND (reference sequence). The CDR3 consists of 18 residues. CDR3 amino acids: CASSPDPGLAVNTGELFF. CDR3 sequence (DNA): TGTGCCAGTAGCCCGGACCCGGGACTAGCGGTGAACACCGGGGAGCTGTTTTTT.

This chain joins TRBV19 and TRBJ2-7; TRBD1 is a possible D gene (6 bases). The CDR3 has 15 amino acids. V dropped 1 base and J dropped 2 bases, with 12 bases sitting between them. Germline CDR1 is LNHDA and CDR2 is SQIVND (reference sequence). Here the CDR3 reads CASSIAGTKAYEQYF. The CDR3 nucleotides read TGTGCCAGTAGTATAGCCGGGACAAAAGCCTACGAGCAGTACTTC. The whole variable domain, remainder taken from reference TRBV19 and TRBJ2-7, is DGGITQSPKYLFRKEGQNVTLSCEQNLNHDAMYWYRQDPGQGLRLIYYSQIVNDFQKGDIAEGYSVSREKKESFPLTVTSAQKNPTAFYLCASSIAGTKAYEQYFGPGTRLTVT.

This clone was recorded once. This chain connects TRBV5-4 to TRBJ2-7, with D unclear. This CDR3 comprises 14 residues. V shed 0 bases and J shed 2 bases, with 9 bases lying between them. CDR1 and CDR2 from the germline V gene are SGHNT and YYREEE (reference sequence). CDR3: CASSLGLGTYEQYF. In DNA form, the CDR3 reads TGTGCCAGCAGCTTGGGGCTAGGAACCTACGAGCAGTACTTC.

The CDR3 DNA reads as TGTGCCAGCAGCTTAGTCTCCGGCGGAGACAATGAGCAGTTCTTC. Amino acid sequence: CASSLVSGGDNEQFF. J is TRBJ2-1 and V is TRBV11-3; D is unclear. In germline, CDR1 is SGHNT, CDR2 YENEEA. V lost 1 base, J lost 5 bases, and 12 bases lay in between. This CDR3 is built from 15 residues.

V and J are TRBV5-1 and TRBJ2-3; TRBD2 might be the D (5 bases). The CDR3 is 16 amino acids. V was cut by 7 bases and J by 5 bases, with 23 bases left in between. Germline V gives CDR1 SGHRS, CDR2 YFSETQ. The CDR3 DNA reads as TGCGCCAGCTCATGGGCTAGCAGGTCCGTTATAGATACGCAGTATTTT. Translation: CASSWASRSVIDTQYF. Using reference TRBV5-1 and TRBJ2-3 for the parts outside the CDR3, the full variable domain is KAGVTQTPRYLIKTRGQQVTLSCSPISGHRSVSWYQQTPGQGLQFLFEYFSETQRNKGNFPGRFSGRQFSNSRSEMNVSTLELGDSALYLCASSWASRSVIDTQYFGPGTRLTVL.